This TCR beta chain derives from a study of T cells in Graves' hyperthyroidism and ophthalmopathy. Findings and caveats of the study: Blood samples included most of the expanded thyroid clonotypes exceeding 0.001. For ophthalmopathy, model prediction preceded onset by a median around six months.

The source of the PBMCs was around 10 ml of fresh peripheral blood. There were TCR beta CDR3 regions amplified from RNA transcripts. When the TCR CDR3 underwent first-round RT-PCR, the HTBI primer set was used. TCRdb passed the multiplex PCR reads through MiXCR, listing each CDR3 protein once. The sample includes about 500,000 distinct CDR3 sequences, roughly a sixth seen only once; the top ten take under 20%. CDR1 SGDLS and CDR2 YYNGEE come from the germline V gene. The CDR3 length is 14 residues. V lost 0 bases to trimming and J lost 6 bases, with 10 bases between them. In the case of this clonotype: Its cognate antigen is unknown.

The clonotype comes from a woman between 18 and 29 years old with Graves' hyperthyroidism. This chain connects TRBV9 to TRBJ2-1; D ambiguous. Specimen: blood. The CDR3 DNA reads as TGTGCCAGCAGCGTAGGTGTAGTTGCCAATGAGCAGTTCTTC. It yields the protein CASSVGVVANEQFF.